This T cell receptor beta chain was sequenced for a study of Ad26.COV2.S vaccination and SARS-CoV-2 variants. The treatment was: some 20 received Ad26.COV2.S at low or high dose, single or two shots; 5 received placebo; per-sample allocation not given. The samples were gathered on day 63 after the first injection of vaccine or placebo. Ad26.COV2.S expressed prefusion-stabilized spike from the original Wuhan strain. The J segment lost 4 bases and the V segment lost 0 bases, leaving 5 bases of the junction unmatched. The CDR3 extends over 16 amino acids. CDR1 is MNHEY and CDR2 is SVGAGI in the germline V gene. This clone appeared a few times. Repertoires were generated with immunoSEQ multiplex PCR, while TCRdb's copy carries only in-frame clones and drops some. The top ten hold roughly 1.5% of the sample, which has hundreds of thousands of clones, about 89% seen once.

The chain uses TRBV6-5 and TRBJ1-2; 10 nucleotides match TRBD1. The clonotype was recovered from a person between 18 and 59 years old who received the Ad26.COV2.S COVID-19 vaccine or a placebo. The starting material was peripheral blood, obtained in a trial of Ad26.COV2.S vaccine versus placebo. This chain's CDR3 is CASSYSSGQGPYGYTF. As DNA, the CDR3 is TGTGCCAGCAGTTACTCGTCGGGACAGGGGCCCTATGGCTACACCTTC.